This entry lists 21 T cell receptor beta chains sequenced from one sample in a study of neurological immune-mediated disorders (dated by TCRdb to between 2019 and 2020). The receptor library was made with 5' RACE. The sequencing machine was an Illumina HiSeq 2500. In TCRdb, the public reads were trimmed at Q25 with fastp and aligned with MiXCR, with productive beta chains retained. Under each unique CDR3 protein, matching rows form one entry showing the most common genes and DNA. The sample has about 50,000 distinct CDR3 sequences on record, less than 4% of them singletons. The ten largest make up about 14% of the sample. Sequencing was done on a sample of PBMCs. All receptors come from a woman aged 45 to 65 with multiple sclerosis.

This clonotype has at least ten counts. The chain recombines TRBV7-7 with TRBJ2-5, with TRBD1 matching over 8 bases. The CDR3 sequence is 14 residues long. Trimming took 5 bases from V and 2 from J; bases not matched to a gene: 4. Germline V CDR1 and CDR2: SSHAT, FNYEAQ (reference sequence). CDR3 bases: TGTGCCAGCAGCACTGGGACAGGTCAAGAGACCCAGTACTTC. It yields the protein CASSTGTGQETQYF.

This clonotype came up many times. The V gene is TRBV20-1, the J gene TRBJ2-7; 12 bases align to TRBD2. V lost 5 bases to trimming and J lost 3 bases; unmatched junction nucleotides: 5. The CDR3 spans 14 residues. Germline V gives CDR1 DFQATT, CDR2 SNEGSKA (reference sequence). In nucleotides, the CDR3 is TGCAGTGCTCTATCTAGCGGGAGGGGCTACGAGCAGTACTTC. Translated: CSALSSGRGYEQYF.

This clonotype showed up many times. The DNA for the CDR3 is TGTGCCAGCAGCTTGGACGGTAAACAGCCCCAGCATTTT. Translation: CASSLDGKQPQHF. The chain couples TRBV5-4 to TRBJ1-5; the D is unclear. Germline-derived CDR1 and CDR2 are SGHNT and YYREEE (reference sequence). The V and J ends lost 0 bases and 7 bases respectively, with 8 bases between them. CDR3 length: 13 residues.

This clonotype was picked up many times. The J gene is TRBJ2-3, the V gene TRBV20-1, with 8 nucleotides matching TRBD2. V lost 5 bases, J lost 7 bases, and 17 bases stayed unmatched. The CDR3 covers 16 residues. Per the germline V gene, CDR1 is DFQATT and CDR2 is SNEGSKA (reference sequence). CDR3 amino acids: CSADPPESGSSNTQYF. The CDR3 DNA follows: TGCAGTGCTGACCCACCGGAAAGCGGGAGTAGTAATACGCAGTATTTT.

In this sample, this clonotype turned up a few times. Since a much larger clone is just one base distant, this may be a read error. This chain joins TRBV2 and TRBJ2-7; 9 bases match TRBD2. Germline assignment: CDR1 SNHLY and CDR2 FYNNEI. The CDR3 loop spans 15 amino acids. Germline trimming cut 6 bases from V and 7 bases from J; bases unmatched to any gene: 13. The CDR3 coding sequence is TGTGCCAGCAGGGCCGGGACTAGCCTGGACAATGAGCAGTACGTC. Encoded protein: CASRAGTSLDNEQYV.

By share of the sample, this clonotype is medium-sized (0.01 to 0.1%). This chain links TRBV20-1 with TRBJ1-2, with D maybe TRBD1 (6 bases). Germline assignment: CDR1 DFQATT and CDR2 SNEGSKA (reference sequence). This CDR3 has 12 residues. V shed 5 bases and J shed 5 bases, with 12 bases lying between them. CDR3 protein: CSAPRTDYGYTF. CDR3 nucleotide sequence: TGCAGTGCTCCTAGGACAGATTATGGCTACACCTTC.

This clonotype was detected ten times or more. V gene TRBV5-1 combines with J gene TRBJ2-1, with a tentative D call TRBD1 (7 bases). With 0 bases removed from V and 8 bases from J, the gap between germline ends came to 18 bases. The CDR3 sequence is 16 residues long. CDR1 and CDR2 from the germline V gene are SGHRS and YFSETQ. The CDR3 DNA follows: TGCGCCAGCAGCTTGGGGGGCAGGGGGGATTCATATGAGCAGTTCTTC. Protein: CASSLGGRGDSYEQFF.

This clonotype appeared many times. V and J are TRBV28 and TRBJ2-2; 7 bases are shared with TRBD1. Germline V gene lookup returns CDR1 MDHEN and CDR2 SYDVKM. This CDR3 contains 15 residues. V was clipped by 6 bases and J by 6 bases; unmatched bases: 10. The CDR3 sequence: CASSRQGITAGELFF. The CDR3 DNA reads TGTGCCAGCAGCCGACAGGGAATCACGGCCGGGGAGCTGTTTTTT.

This clonotype appeared a few times. A much larger clone lies one base from this, so it may be a read error. This chain connects TRBV3-1 to TRBJ1-1; TRBD1 matches 7 bases. Trimming removed 2 bases from V and 8 bases from J; junction bases left unmatched: 8. The germline V gene has CDR1 LGHDT and CDR2 YNNKEL (reference sequence). There are 14 residues in the CDR3. The CDR3 nucleotides are TGTGCCAGCAGCCAATCTATAACAGGGGTAGAAGCTTTCTTT. This translates into CASSQSITGVEAFF.

This clonotype was counted at least ten times. The chain carries TRBV6-5 and TRBJ2-5; no reliable D call. Trimming took 0 bases from V and 4 from J, leaving 9 bases between them. This CDR3 is 14 amino acids long. The germline V gene encodes CDR1 MNHEY and CDR2 SVGAGI. The CDR3 bases are TGTGCCAGCAGTTACTCCCCCCCGGGAGAGACCCAGTACTTC. Amino acids: CASSYSPPGETQYF.

This clonotype was detected ten times or more. This rearrangement joins TRBV5-1 to TRBJ1-3, with D hard to call. Trimming pared 2 bases from V and 4 bases from J, leaving 10 bases between. The germline gives CDR1 SGHRS, CDR2 YFSETQ. The CDR3 contains 14 residues. CDR3 DNA: TGCGCCAGCAGCTTCTCAGGCAGAGGAAACACCATATATTTT. Its translation: CASSFSGRGNTIYF.

The sample holds many counts of this clonotype. V usage is TRBV12-3 or TRBV12-4 and J usage is TRBJ1-5; no firm D call. V was cut by 5 bases and J by 6 bases, with 8 bases left in between. This CDR3 has 12 residues. The CDR3 DNA sequence: TGTGCCAGCAGTCCAGCCGCTCAGCCCCAGCATTTT. It encodes CASSPAAQPQHF.

V and J are TRBV6-1 and TRBJ1-2, with D possibly TRBD1 on 6 matching bases. Germline V gives CDR1 MNHNS, CDR2 SASEGT. V lost 2 bases to trimming and J lost 6 bases, with 13 bases between them. The CDR3 runs to 14 residues. The CDR3 is CASSESGDGNGYTF. For the CDR3, the DNA is TGTGCCAGCAGTGAATCAGGGGATGGAAATGGCTACACCTTC.

This clonotype came up many times. The genes are TRBV20-1 and TRBJ2-7; 8 bases agree with TRBD1. The CDR3 has 18 amino acids. Germline CDR1 reads DFQATT; CDR2 reads SNEGSKA (reference sequence). Losses at the gene ends were 3 bases for V and 2 bases for J; bases not matched to a gene: 18. CDR3 DNA sequence: TGCAGTGCTAGGGCCACCGCAGGGGGCGTCCGAGCCGCCTACGAGCAGTACTTC. Encoded protein: CSARATAGGVRAAYEQYF.

As concerns this clonotype: A much bigger clone sits one base away, suggesting this may be a read error. The V and J genes are TRBV6-6 and TRBJ1-1, with TRBD1 as a possible D gene (6 bases). This CDR3 is built from 17 residues. Germline CDR1 reads MNHNY; CDR2 reads SVGAGI (reference sequence). DNA of the CDR3: TGTGCCAGCAGTCACTCCCCTGGGGTCTTGGGGGGCGCTGAAGCTTTCTTT. Residues: CASSHSPGVLGGAEAFF.

This clonotype came up many times. This rearrangement joins TRBV12-3 or TRBV12-4 to TRBJ1-2, with TRBD1 matching over 10 bases. J was trimmed by 0 bases and V by 7 bases; bases with no gene match: 8. The CDR3 has 16 amino acids. Written as DNA, the CDR3 is TGTGCCAGCACTCCAGGACAGGGGGGTCCTAACTATGGCTACACCTTC. It specifies CASTPGQGGPNYGYTF.

This clonotype showed up many times. The DNA for the CDR3 is TGTGCCAGCAGCTATCTAGCGGGAGATGCCACCGGGGAGCTGTTTTTT. This translates into CASSYLAGDATGELFF. This chain joins TRBV7-2 and TRBJ2-2, with 10 bases matching TRBD2. CDR3 length: 16 amino acids. The V gene's germline CDR1 is SGHTA and CDR2 FQGNSA. V was clipped by 4 bases and J by 4 bases; unmatched bases: 6.

Remarks on this clonotype: With a much larger clone just one base away, this may be a read error. The chain is built from TRBV5-1 and TRBJ1-1; a possible D gene is TRBD1 (6 bases). V was clipped by 8 bases and J by 1 base, with 15 bases between them. CDR3 length equals 14 residues. Germline V gene data show CDR1 as SGHRS and CDR2 as YFSETQ. CDR3 region: CARSGGAANTEAFF. CDR3 nucleotides: TGCGCCAGAAGCGGGGGGGCAGCGAACACTGAAGCTTTCTTT.

Comments on this clonotype: A read error is possible here, since a much larger clone lies one base away. The V gene is TRBV28, the J gene TRBJ2-7; 9 positions agree with TRBD1. Germline values: CDR1 MDHEN, CDR2 SYDVKM. V gave up 5 bases and J gave up 3 bases; unmatched junction bases: 5. CDR3 length: 14 residues. The CDR3 region is CASSRTGELYEQYF. The CDR3 coding sequence is TGTGCCAGCAGTAGGACAGGGGAACTCTACGAGCAGTACTTC.

This clonotype was found many times. The V call is TRBV6-5, the J call TRBJ1-6; 7 positions match TRBD1. Losses at the gene ends were 5 bases for V and 10 bases for J; bases not matched to a gene: 5. The CDR3 is 13 amino acids. Germline lookup yields CDR1 MNHEY and CDR2 SVGAGI. The CDR3 is CASSVTGESPLHF. The CDR3 nucleotides read TGTGCCAGCAGTGTCACAGGGGAATCACCCCTCCACTTT.

This clonotype showed up many times. The V and J genes are TRBV5-6 and TRBJ2-2, with D possibly matching TRBD2 (6 bases). Germline V gene sequence: CDR1 SGHDT, CDR2 YYEEEE. With 1 base removed from V and 3 bases from J, the gap between germline ends came to 7 bases. The CDR3 length is 14 residues. The CDR3 loop reads CASSLWGDTGELFF. The CDR3 nucleotides are TGTGCCAGCAGCTTGTGGGGGGACACCGGGGAGCTGTTTTTT.